These 9 T cell receptor beta chains originate from one sample sequenced in a study of PD-1 blockade in classical Hodgkin lymphoma (dated by TCRdb to between 2020 and 2021). Libraries were built with the immunoSEQ multiplex PCR assay. TCRdb carries this immuneACCESS record with in-frame sequences only. Its versions omit some clonotypes, under half of them owing to an unresolved V gene in the studies checked, with the rest unexplained. The sample has roughly 100,000 clones on record, approximately 78% of them singletons. The ten largest clones represent about a tenth of the sample. The time point label on this specimen signifies: cycle 4 day 1 (C4D1), after five to seven weeks of nivolumab. Every trial patient had relapsed after autologous stem cell transplantation, and cohorts A, B and C differed in prior brentuximab vedotin exposure. Sequenced here: peripheral blood mononuclear cells (PBMCs), sampled before the fourth cycle of nivolumab. These receptors came from a human donor with classical Hodgkin lymphoma.

The genes are TRBV2 and TRBJ1-5; no reliable D call. CDR3 length: 15 amino acids. Germline V gene data show CDR1 as SNHLY and CDR2 as FYNNEI. V dropped 1 base and J dropped 4 bases, with 11 bases sitting between them. The CDR3 loop reads CASSEDRAANQPQHF. CDR3 in DNA: TGTGCCAGCAGTGAAGATAGGGCAGCGAATCAGCCCCAGCATTTT.

V and J are TRBV5-1 and TRBJ2-2; 7 positions match TRBD1. There are 14 residues in the CDR3. Germline values: CDR1 SGHRS, CDR2 YFSETQ. V shed 3 bases and J 4 bases; nucleotides not matched to a gene: 3. Here the CDR3 DNA reads TGCGCCAGCAGCTGGAGACAGGGCACCGGGGAGCTGTTTTTT. Residues: CASSWRQGTGELFF.

This clone was observed once. The V and J genes are TRBV5-4 and TRBJ2-1; TRBD1 is a possible D gene (5 bases). This CDR3 is built from 14 residues. Germline loops: CDR1 SGHNT, CDR2 YYREEE (reference sequence). Trimming cost V 6 bases and J 3 bases, with 13 bases left between them. CDR3 protein: CASKRTTGYNEQFF. CDR3 nucleotide sequence: TGTGCCAGCAAAAGGACCACAGGCTACAATGAGCAGTTCTTC. Full variable domain (outside the CDR3, taken from reference TRBV5-4 and TRBJ2-1): ETGVTQSPTHLIKTRGQQVTLRCSSQSGHNTVSWYQQALGQGPQFIFQYYREEENGRGNFPPRFSGLQFPNYSSELNVNALELDDSALYLCASKRTTGYNEQFFGPGTRLTVL.

The J gene is TRBJ2-7, the V gene TRBV27; tentatively, D is TRBD1 or TRBD2 (5 bases each). Germline V gene data show CDR1 as MNHEY and CDR2 as SMNVEV (reference sequence). CDR3 size: 13 residues. V was cut by 5 bases and J by 4 bases, with 12 bases left in between. DNA for the CDR3: TGTGCCAGCAGTCTTTCAGGGAGTTACGAGCAGTACTTC. This codes for CASSLSGSYEQYF.

The rearrangement links TRBV6-1 to TRBJ1-1, with a weak D call TRBD1 (6 bases). V was pared by 7 bases and J by 0 bases, with 9 bases between. The CDR3 covers 13 residues. Germline loops: CDR1 MNHNS, CDR2 SASEGT. CDR3 bases: TGTGCCAGCACGCAGGGGCTGAACACTGAAGCTTTCTTT. Translated: CASTQGLNTEAFF.

The gene calls are TRBV10-3 and TRBJ2-3; 9 bases are a match to TRBD1. With V trimmed by 7 bases and J by 5 bases, 13 bases remained unmatched. The CDR3 runs 16 residues. Germline loops: CDR1 ENHRY, CDR2 SYGVKD. CDR3 sequence reads: CAINTPLQGAGDTQYF. CDR3 DNA: TGTGCCATCAATACACCTTTACAGGGGGCTGGAGATACGCAGTATTTT.

A single count supports this clone. The V call is TRBV7-6, the J call TRBJ2-6; D gene uncertain. The germline gives CDR1 SGHVS, CDR2 FNYEAQ. CDR3 size: 14 residues. The V gene lost 10 bases and the J gene lost 4 bases, with 14 bases spanning the gap. The CDR3 region has the DNA TGTGCCACACACCAAGCCAAGGGGGCCAACGTCCTGACTTTC. It translates to CATHQAKGANVLTF.

The V gene is TRBV10-3, the J gene TRBJ1-4; D is unresolved. Trimming took off 7 bases at V and 0 bases at J, with 9 bases between the two ends. There are 14 residues in the CDR3. Germline CDR1 is ENHRY and CDR2 is SYGVKD. This CDR3 is CAIKDPATNEKLFF. In DNA form, the CDR3 reads TGTGCCATCAAGGACCCTGCAACTAATGAAAAACTGTTTTTT.

This clone has more than one count but fewer than ten. In DNA, the CDR3 is TGCGCCAGCAGCTTGGCCGGTTTAGGGGGCGCAAACACCGGGGAGCTGTTTTTT. Translation gives CASSLAGLGGANTGELFF. The rearrangement links TRBV5-1 to TRBJ2-2; 7 bases match TRBD1. Losses at the gene ends were 0 bases for V and 2 bases for J; bases not matched to a gene: 10. The germline V gene has CDR1 SGHRS and CDR2 YFSETQ. The CDR3 has 18 residues.